One and the same sample provided the 19 T cell receptor beta chains below, sequenced in a study of a mutant IDH1 vaccine in newly diagnosed glioma. TCRdb keeps only in-frame clones here, not all; method: immunoSEQ multiplex PCR. In the table there are 85,000 to 100,000 clones, over 75% of which are singletons. Indicated time point: baseline, week 1 (first vaccination visit). Indicated treatment: pre-vaccination baseline after standard-of-care therapy. Sequencing used PBMCs, obtained from a glioma patient treated with radiotherapy, temozolomide or both. These receptors were collected from a middle-aged man with glioma.

J is TRBJ2-2 and V is TRBV7-2; D might be TRBD2 (6 bases). The CDR3 contains 14 residues. CDR1 is SGHTA, CDR2 FQGNSA, per germline. V was clipped by 4 bases and J by 0 bases, with 6 bases between them. This CDR3 reads CASSSGANTGELFF. CDR3 bases: TGTGCCAGCAGCTCGGGGGCGAACACCGGGGAGCTGTTTTTT. Full variable domain (remainder filled in from reference TRBV7-2 and TRBJ2-2): GAGVSQSPSNKVTEKGKDVELRCDPISGHTALYWYRQSLGQGLEFLIYFQGNSAPDKSGLPSDRFSAERTGGSVSTLTIQRTQQEDSAVYLCASSSGANTGELFFGEGSRLTVL.

The V gene is TRBV11-2, the J gene TRBJ2-7, with TRBD1 as a possible D gene (6 bases). CDR3 size: 14 residues. Germline V gene sequence: CDR1 SGHAT, CDR2 FQNNGV. The V and J ends lost 5 bases and 3 bases respectively, with 14 bases between them. CDR3 coding DNA: TGTGCCAGCAGCCCTAGGGCAGGGGTCTACGAGCAGTACTTC. It is translated as CASSPRAGVYEQYF.

The chain links TRBV12-5 to TRBJ1-2; D gene unclear. This CDR3 is built from 15 residues. Germline CDR1 is LGHNT and CDR2 is FRNRAP. Between the trimmed V and J ends, which lost 3 bases and 4 bases, there was a span of 15 bases. For the CDR3, the DNA is TGTGCTAGTGGTTTATTAGGCCTATATCCCTATGGCTACACCTTC. Translation: CASGLLGLYPYGYTF.

This chain connects TRBV5-5 to TRBJ2-1; 8 nucleotides agree with TRBD2. CDR1 and CDR2 (germline): SGHKS, YYEKEE (reference sequence). With 2 bases clipped from V and 3 bases from J, the junction kept 4 bases outside the gene matches. CDR3 length: 15 amino acids. This CDR3 reads CASSLYGTSYNEQFF. CDR3 sequence (DNA): TGTGCCAGCAGCTTATACGGGACTAGCTACAATGAGCAGTTCTTC.

The J gene is TRBJ2-1, the V gene TRBV18; no clear D gene. V was pared by 2 bases and J by 6 bases, with 14 bases between. CDR3 length equals 15 residues. In germline, CDR1 is KGHSH, CDR2 LQKENI. The DNA of the CDR3 is TGTGCCAGCTCACCAAGAGGCGTTGGCGGCAATGAGCAGTTCTTC. It is translated as CASSPRGVGGNEQFF. The complete variable domain, with remaining parts taken from reference TRBV18 and TRBJ2-1, reads NAGVMQNPRHLVRRRGQEARLRCSPMKGHSHVYWYRQLPEEGLKFMVYLQKENIIDESGMPKERFSAEFPKEGPSILRIQQVVRGDSAAYFCASSPRGVGGNEQFFGPGTRLTVL.

CDR3 region: CASSPPPGLAYVRVGELFF. In DNA form, the CDR3 reads TGTGCCAGCAGCCCTCCCCCTGGACTAGCTTATGTTCGAGTCGGGGAGCTGTTTTTT. The chain links TRBV11-3 to TRBJ2-2; TRBD2 agrees at 8 bases. Germline values: CDR1 SGHNT, CDR2 YENEEA. The CDR3 length is 19 residues. V gave up 5 bases and J gave up 7 bases; unmatched junction bases: 21.

This rearrangement joins TRBV4-3 to TRBJ2-7, with TRBD2 matching over 7 bases. Germline assignment: CDR1 LGHNA and CDR2 YSLEER. This CDR3 spans 16 amino acids. Trimming at V came to 0 bases and at J to 3 bases, leaving 8 bases not matched to a gene. CDR3 DNA: TGCGCCAGCAGCCAAGATAGGGCTAGCGGATACTACGAGCAGTACTTC. This encodes CASSQDRASGYYEQYF.

The chain uses TRBV5-4 and TRBJ1-4; D uncertain. The germline V and J ends were trimmed by 0 bases and 7 bases, with 13 bases remaining between them. This CDR3 is 15 amino acids long. CDR1 is SGHNT and CDR2 is YYREEE in the germline V gene (reference sequence). The CDR3: CASSLDISESEKLFF. CDR3 nucleotide sequence: TGTGCCAGCAGCTTGGACATTTCCGAAAGTGAAAAACTGTTTTTT. The full variable domain, with the rest looked up from reference TRBV5-4 and TRBJ1-4, is ETGVTQSPTHLIKTRGQQVTLRCSSQSGHNTVSWYQQALGQGPQFIFQYYREEENGRGNFPPRFSGLQFPNYSSELNVNALELDDSALYLCASSLDISESEKLFFGSGTQLSVL.

The chain links TRBV10-3 to TRBJ1-6, with D unresolved. The CDR3 covers 12 residues. Trimming pared 0 bases from V and 11 bases from J, leaving 5 bases between. Germline V gene lookup returns CDR1 ENHRY and CDR2 SYGVKD. The CDR3: CAISESNPPLHF. The CDR3, as DNA: TGTGCCATCAGTGAGTCTAACCCACCCCTCCACTTT.

V is TRBV5-1 and J is TRBJ2-2; D gene unclear. The V gene's germline CDR1 is SGHRS and CDR2 YFSETQ. The CDR3 is 15 amino acids. Trimming pared 6 bases from V and 11 bases from J, leaving 23 bases between. CDR3 loop: CASTPIEETPLELFF. DNA for the CDR3: TGCGCCAGCACCCCCATCGAAGAGACCCCCCTCGAGCTGTTTTTT.

The V and J genes are TRBV2 and TRBJ2-7; a possible D gene is TRBD1 (6 bases). Per the germline V gene, CDR1 is SNHLY and CDR2 is FYNNEI. The CDR3 extends over 14 amino acids. V shed 6 bases and J shed 2 bases, with 14 bases lying between them. The DNA for the CDR3 is TGTGCCAGCAGGGAGGACAGTTTCCCCTACGAGCAGTACTTC. This translates into CASREDSFPYEQYF.

The chain couples TRBV28 to TRBJ2-1; no firm D call. The germline gives CDR1 MDHEN, CDR2 SYDVKM. Trimming removed 3 bases from V and 2 bases from J, with 8 bases in between. The CDR3 loop spans 14 amino acids. The CDR3 nucleotides are TGTGCCAGCAGTTTTAACGGACCCTACAATGAGCAGTTCTTC. Translated: CASSFNGPYNEQFF. The variable domain in full, with the rest retrieved from reference TRBV28 and TRBJ2-1, is DVKVTQSSRYLVKRTGEKVFLECVQDMDHENMFWYRQDPGLGLRLIYFSYDVKMKEKGDIPEGYSVSREKKERFSLILESASTNQTSMYLCASSFNGPYNEQFFGPGTRLTVL.

The V call is TRBV10-1, the J call TRBJ2-7, with 8 nucleotides matching TRBD2. Germline lookup yields CDR1 WNHNN and CDR2 SYGVQD (reference sequence). V gave up 4 bases and J gave up 0 bases; unmatched junction bases: 2. The CDR3 covers 14 residues. The CDR3 region has the DNA TGCGCCAGCAGTGTCGGGGGGGACTCCTACGAGCAGTACTTC. Its protein product is CASSVGGDSYEQYF.

The rearrangement uses TRBV2 and TRBJ2-5; D might be TRBD1 (5 bases). The J call is in doubt because the DNA end fits TRBJ2-7 better. The CDR3 sequence is 13 residues long. Germline CDR1 is SNHLY and CDR2 is FYNNEI. The CDR3 coding sequence is TGTGCCAGCCTTCAAGACAGCTCCTACGAGCAGTACTTC. Protein product: CASLQDSSYEQYF.

The V call is TRBV18, the J call TRBJ1-1, with D perhaps TRBD1 (5 bases). The ends were cut back, 0 bases at V and 4 bases at J, with 15 bases in the middle. This CDR3 is built from 16 residues. Germline assignment: CDR1 KGHSH and CDR2 LQKENI. The CDR3 bases are TGTGCCAGCTCACCACCGGCGACCAGGGCTGGCACTGAAGCTTTCTTT. It yields the protein CASSPPATRAGTEAFF.

This chain connects TRBV5-1 to TRBJ2-7; 8 bases line up with TRBD2. V was pared by 3 bases and J by 7 bases, with 6 bases of the junction left unmatched. The CDR3 consists of 13 residues. The germline gives CDR1 SGHRS, CDR2 YFSETQ. CDR3 nucleotide sequence: TGCGCCAGCAGCTCCCCGGGGGGGCGGGAGCAGTACTTC. Protein product: CASSSPGGREQYF.

This clone has just one count. This chain links TRBV7-3 with TRBJ1-1; no firm D call. The CDR3 runs 14 residues. With 1 base removed from V and 0 bases from J, the gap between germline ends came to 6 bases. Germline-derived CDR1 and CDR2 are SGHTA and FQGTGA. The CDR3 coding sequence is TGTGCCAGCAGCTTAAACCATATGAACACTGAAGCTTTCTTT. As protein: CASSLNHMNTEAFF.

The CDR3 DNA sequence: TGTGCCAGCAGTTACTCGAGACAGGGGACTCAGCCCCAGCATTTT. This translates into CASSYSRQGTQPQHF. The chain uses TRBV6-6 and TRBJ1-5; 8 bases match TRBD1. CDR1 and CDR2 (germline): MNHNY, SVGAGI (reference sequence). The CDR3 runs to 15 residues. The V gene end was trimmed by 0 bases and the J gene end by 6 bases; junction bases not matched to a gene: 4.

The V call is TRBV5-4, the J call TRBJ2-1; D might be TRBD2 (6 bases). The CDR3 sequence is 14 residues long. V lost 3 bases and J 3 bases, leaving 10 bases between the germline ends. CDR1 is SGHNT and CDR2 is YYREEE in the germline V gene (reference sequence). CDR3 in DNA: TGTGCCAGCAGCTCCCGACTAGTCTACAATGAGCAGTTCTTC. Encoded protein: CASSSRLVYNEQFF.